This T cell receptor (beta chain) was obtained from a study of blood T cells in healthy people across ages. Study-wide points: A strong correlation was found between TCR beta diversity and the percentage of naive T cells. Compared with aged donors, long-lived donors showed fewer expanded clones, suggesting selection.

Alongside a J-beta primer mix, a sample-barcoded 5' primer served in a second PCR lasting 7 to 11 cycles. TCRdb analysed the 5' RACE reads with MiXCR anew, one entry per CDR3 protein. In the table there are 650,000 to 800,000 distinct CDR3 sequences, over 40% of which are singletons. Germline assignment: CDR1 LGHDT and CDR2 YNNKEL (reference sequence). The CDR3 covers 12 residues. Trimming pared 2 bases from V and 6 bases from J, leaving 5 bases between. Of note for this clonotype: Its antigen remains unidentified.

This chain joins TRBV3-1 and TRBJ1-5; D is uncertain. The material sequenced was blood. This clonotype originated in a woman over 75 in good health. In nucleotides, the CDR3 is TGTGCCAGCAGCCAAATTGGTCAGCCCCAGCATTTT. It yields the protein CASSQIGQPQHF.